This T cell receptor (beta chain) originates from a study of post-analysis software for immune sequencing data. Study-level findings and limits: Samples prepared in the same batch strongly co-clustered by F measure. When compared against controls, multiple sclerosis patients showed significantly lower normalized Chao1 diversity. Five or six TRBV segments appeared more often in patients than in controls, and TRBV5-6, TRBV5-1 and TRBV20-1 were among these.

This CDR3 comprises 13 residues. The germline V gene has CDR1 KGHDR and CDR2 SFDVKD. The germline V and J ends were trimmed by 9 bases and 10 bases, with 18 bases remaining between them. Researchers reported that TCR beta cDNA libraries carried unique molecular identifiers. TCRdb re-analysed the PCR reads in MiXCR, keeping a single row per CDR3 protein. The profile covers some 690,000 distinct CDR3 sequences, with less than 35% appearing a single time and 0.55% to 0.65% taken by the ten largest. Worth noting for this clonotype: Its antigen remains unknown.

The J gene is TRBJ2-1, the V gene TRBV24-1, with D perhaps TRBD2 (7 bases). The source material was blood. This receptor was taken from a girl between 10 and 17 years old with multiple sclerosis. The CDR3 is CATSTGGPIEQFF. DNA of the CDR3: TGTGCCACCTCTACCGGGGGGCCGATAGAGCAGTTCTTC.